This TCR beta chain was captured by sequencing in a study of T cell clones after liver transplantation. Study overall: A pre-transplant mixed lymphocyte reaction with TCRbeta sequencing defined graft-donor-reactive clones followed in post-transplant blood. Study results and caveats: A larger donor-reactive than third-party decline suggested partial antigen-specific deletion. In a couple of subjects, few donor cells limited the measurable donor-reactive repertoire. Graft donor-reactive T cells may have migrated into the graft rather than being deleted.

Comments on this clone: Its matching antigen is unknown.

CDR1 is MNHEY and CDR2 is SVGAGI in the germline V gene. Deletions cut 5 bases from V and 9 bases from J, with 10 bases between. CDR3 length: 11 residues. The method was immunoSEQ multiplex PCR; TCRdb's version includes in-frame clones alone and lacks a portion of them. The sample has around 100,000 clones, around 86% seen once. This rearrangement joins TRBV6-5 to TRBJ1-1; D may be TRBD1 (6 bases). Sequenced material: CD4+ T cells from blood, taken before liver transplant. The TCR originated in a human donor who received a liver transplant. In DNA form, the CDR3 reads TGTGCCAGCAGTACGGACAGACAAGCTTTCTTT. It is translated as CASSTDRQAFF.